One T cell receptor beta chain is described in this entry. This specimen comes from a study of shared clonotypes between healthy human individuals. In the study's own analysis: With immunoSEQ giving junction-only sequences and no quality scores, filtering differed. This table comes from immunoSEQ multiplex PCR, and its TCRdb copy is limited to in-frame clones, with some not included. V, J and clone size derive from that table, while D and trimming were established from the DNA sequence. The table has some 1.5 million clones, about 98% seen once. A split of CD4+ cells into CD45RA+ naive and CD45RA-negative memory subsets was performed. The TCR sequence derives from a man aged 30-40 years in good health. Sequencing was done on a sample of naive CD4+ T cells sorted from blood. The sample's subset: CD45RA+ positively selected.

CDR3 loop: CASSLSVRAGLPYNEQFF. The CDR3 coding sequence is TGTGCCAGCAGTTTATCGGTTAGGGCGGGACTCCCCTACAATGAGCAGTTCTTC. The chain uses TRBV27 and TRBJ2-1; possibly TRBD2 for D (6 bases). The CDR3 covers 18 residues. The V gene lost 0 bases and the J gene lost 2 bases, with 17 bases spanning the gap. Germline loops: CDR1 MNHEY, CDR2 SMNVEV (reference sequence).